The 25 T cell receptor beta chains below were found in one sample sequenced in a study of blood T cell repertoires in COVID-19. Profiling relied on immunoSEQ multiplex PCR, and the TCRdb table lists in-frame clones only, not all of them. This table has 32,000 or so clones, around 88% appearing once. Sequencing input: peripheral blood. These receptors came from a human donor in a cohort sampled during active COVID-19.

This clone occurred a few times. The chain recombines TRBV20-1 with TRBJ1-1; 7 bases are a match to TRBD1. The V gene's germline CDR1 is DFQATT and CDR2 SNEGSKA (reference sequence). CDR3 length equals 10 residues. Trimming at V came to 3 bases and at J to 11 bases, leaving 3 bases not matched to a gene. The CDR3 loop reads CSASDRAAFF. The CDR3 DNA follows: TGCAGTGCTAGTGACAGGGCGGCTTTCTTT.

This clone was seen only a few times. V is TRBV27 and J is TRBJ2-7; D unclear. V was pared by 6 bases and J by 5 bases, with 11 bases between. CDR1 and CDR2 (germline): MNHEY, SMNVEV (reference sequence). The CDR3 totals 12 residues. The CDR3 nucleotides read TGTGCCAGCAGGGGCCTTATGGACGAGCAGTACTTC. Residues: CASRGLMDEQYF.

The chain employs TRBV28 and TRBJ2-6; 7 nucleotides align to TRBD2. Losses at the gene ends were 2 bases for V and 4 bases for J; bases not matched to a gene: 8. Germline lookup yields CDR1 MDHEN and CDR2 SYDVKM. The length of the CDR3 is 17 residues. The CDR3 bases are TGTGCCAGCAGTTTAAATCTCGCGGGGGTCGGGGCCAACGTCCTGACTTTC. It translates to CASSLNLAGVGANVLTF.

This rearrangement joins TRBV7-8 to TRBJ1-2; a possible D gene is TRBD1 (6 bases). Deletions cut 1 base from V and 0 bases from J, with 12 bases between. The germline V gene encodes CDR1 SGHVS and CDR2 FQNEAQ. The CDR3 is 16 residues long. The CDR3 region has the DNA TGTGCCAGCAGCTTAGACTGGACAGAATCTAACTATGGCTACACCTTC. Its translation is CASSLDWTESNYGYTF.

The gene calls are TRBV2 and TRBJ2-7; weak D call: TRBD2 (6 bases). The CDR3 sequence is 11 residues long. The V gene lost 11 bases and the J gene lost 3 bases, with 11 bases spanning the gap. From germline, CDR1 is SNHLY and CDR2 FYNNEI. CDR3 amino acids: CASSDYYEQYF. CDR3 nucleotides: TGTGCCTCCTCGGACTACTACGAGCAGTACTTC.

This clone was detected only once. The J gene is TRBJ2-2, the V gene TRBV4-3; 7 positions agree with TRBD2. CDR1 and CDR2 (germline): LGHNA, YSLEER. The CDR3 sequence is 15 residues long. Trimming took 0 bases from V and 6 from J; bases not matched to a gene: 4. The CDR3 loop reads CASSQDGGVSGELFF. DNA for the CDR3: TGCGCCAGCAGCCAAGATGGGGGGGTATCCGGGGAGCTGTTTTTT.

The V and J genes are TRBV11-2 and TRBJ2-5, with 10 bases aligning to TRBD2. Germline lookup yields CDR1 SGHAT and CDR2 FQNNGV. The V and J ends lost 5 bases and 5 bases, in that order; junction bases with no gene match: 8. The CDR3 totals 15 residues. In nucleotides, the CDR3 is TGTGCCAGCAGCCCCCTAGCGGGGGTGACGGAGACCCAGTACTTC. It specifies CASSPLAGVTETQYF.

The chain carries TRBV2 and TRBJ1-3, with a possible D match to TRBD1 (5 bases). Per germline, CDR1 SNHLY and CDR2 FYNNEI. The CDR3 contains 15 residues. V was trimmed by 7 bases and J by 0 bases, leaving 13 bases between them. CDR3 sequence reads: CASTLQAHSGNTIYF. The CDR3, as DNA: TGTGCCAGCACTTTACAGGCTCACTCTGGAAACACCATATATTTT.

This clone was picked up one time. V gene TRBV5-8 combines with J gene TRBJ2-1, with 8 bases matching TRBD2. The V gene's germline CDR1 is SGHTS and CDR2 YDEGEE. This CDR3 region has 16 residues. Germline trimming cut 3 bases from V and 4 bases from J; bases unmatched to any gene: 9. CDR3 residues: CASSSQPAGAYNEQFF. CDR3 DNA: TGTGCCAGCAGCTCCCAGCCAGCGGGAGCATACAATGAGCAGTTCTTC.

This chain links TRBV5-1 with TRBJ2-5, with TRBD2 matching over 8 bases. The ends lost 4 bases at V and 3 bases at J; junction bases unmatched: 8. The CDR3 runs to 15 residues. Germline-derived CDR1 and CDR2 are SGHRS and YFSETQ. CDR3 sequence reads: CASSGPGTREETQYF. CDR3 sequence (DNA): TGCGCCAGCAGCGGGCCCGGGACTAGGGAAGAGACCCAGTACTTC.

The V and J genes are TRBV29-1 and TRBJ2-3; 7 nucleotides line up with TRBD2. The germline V gene encodes CDR1 SQVTM and CDR2 ANQGSEA. The CDR3 extends over 11 amino acids. The CDR3 protein is CSGVGGGTQYF. CDR3 bases: TGCAGTGGCGTGGGCGGGGGTACGCAGTATTTT.

The chain carries TRBV6-5 and TRBJ2-1; 7 bases match TRBD2. This CDR3 is built from 14 residues. CDR1 is MNHEY, CDR2 SVGAGI, per germline. With 3 bases clipped from V and 6 bases from J, the junction kept 5 bases outside the gene matches. The CDR3 DNA reads as TGTGCCAGCAGTTATTCGGCTAGCGGCAATGAGCAGTTCTTC. This encodes CASSYSASGNEQFF.

V and J are TRBV11-2 and TRBJ1-1; D is ambiguous. This CDR3 has 17 amino acids. Per germline, CDR1 SGHAT and CDR2 FQNNGV. V lost 3 bases, J lost 1 base, and 18 bases lay in between. DNA of the CDR3: TGTGCCAGCAGCTTCCCCAGAGGTCGGGAGACGAACACTGAAGCTTTCTTT. Protein sequence: CASSFPRGRETNTEAFF.

CDR3 bases: TGTGCCAGCAGCTTACATCCCACAAGCACTGAAGCTTTCTTT. This gives the protein CASSLHPTSTEAFF. This chain uses TRBV7-2 with TRBJ1-1; unclear D gene. From germline, CDR1 is SGHTA and CDR2 FQGNSA. Trimming removed 2 bases at V and 4 bases at J, with 11 bases between. The CDR3 covers 14 residues.

J is TRBJ1-6 and V is TRBV28; 7 bases are shared with TRBD1. Germline CDR1 and CDR2: MDHEN and SYDVKM. The CDR3 loop spans 12 amino acids. The CDR3 DNA reads as TGTGTAACAGGGGTTTCAGATTCACCCCTCCACTTT. Its protein is CVTGVSDSPLHF.

The chain links TRBV3-1 (or the pseudogene TRBV3-2) to TRBJ2-1; TRBD2 is a possible D gene (5 bases). Trimming cost V 6 bases and J 0 bases, with 12 bases left between them. CDR1 is LGHDT and CDR2 is YNNKEL in the germline V gene (reference sequence). The CDR3 runs 15 residues. This CDR3 is CASRRSGRSYNEQFF. Here the CDR3 DNA reads TGTGCCAGCAGACGAAGCGGACGCTCCTACAATGAGCAGTTCTTC.

The rearrangement joins TRBV7-8 to TRBJ2-5; TRBD2 agrees at 9 bases. V trimming: 0 bases; J trimming: 5 bases; junction bases outside the gene matches: 7. The CDR3 has 16 residues. Germline values: CDR1 SGHVS, CDR2 FQNEAQ. For the CDR3, the DNA is TGTGCCAGCAGCTTAGCGGTGCGGGGGGGCGCCGAGACCCAGTACTTC. It specifies CASSLAVRGGAETQYF.

The rearrangement uses TRBV9 and TRBJ1-4; 8 bases match TRBD1. J gave up 8 bases and V 3 bases, and 6 bases lay outside the gene matches. Germline loops: CDR1 SGDLS, CDR2 YYNGEE. The CDR3 sequence is 14 residues long. CDR3 nucleotide sequence: TGTGCCAGCAGCGATCAGGGGGCGATGGAAAAACTGTTTTTT. It specifies CASSDQGAMEKLFF.

The chain joins TRBV4-1 to TRBJ2-2; D is ambiguous. The CDR3 is made up of 17 amino acids. From germline, CDR1 is MGHRA and CDR2 YSYEKL. V lost 2 bases, J lost 5 bases, and 18 bases lay in between. CDR3 nucleotides: TGCGCCAGCAGCCAACTCCGCCTTGCTAGTGGTACCGGGGAGCTGTTTTTT. Its translation is CASSQLRLASGTGELFF.

The table lists this clone with a count of one. This sequence joins TRBV3-1 (or the pseudogene TRBV3-2) and TRBJ2-3; 9 bases are a match to TRBD2. CDR1 LGHDT and CDR2 YNNKEL come from the germline V gene (reference sequence). There are 16 residues in the CDR3. The V gene end was trimmed by 3 bases and the J gene end by 0 bases; junction bases not matched to a gene: 4. CDR3 protein: CASSQIAGASTDTQYF. In DNA, the CDR3 is TGTGCCAGCAGCCAGATAGCGGGGGCAAGCACAGATACGCAGTATTTT.

The chain employs TRBV29-1 and TRBJ2-1, with a weak D call TRBD1 (6 bases). CDR3 size: 11 residues. Germline assignment: CDR1 SQVTM and CDR2 ANQGSEA. Trimming cost V 7 bases and J 15 bases, with 19 bases left between them. This CDR3 is CSARGPILGFF. In nucleotides, the CDR3 is TGCAGCGCCAGGGGTCCAATCCTAGGGTTCTTC.

The chain uses TRBV28 and TRBJ2-2, with D unclear. This CDR3 has 14 amino acids. Trimming removed 4 bases at V and 9 bases at J, with 15 bases between. Looked up from germline, CDR1 is MDHEN and CDR2 is SYDVKM. CDR3 coding DNA: TGTGCCAGCAGTTGGCAGGCCCTACCCCGGGAGCTGTTTTTT. It is translated as CASSWQALPRELFF.

This chain connects TRBV7-9 to TRBJ2-4; possible D gene TRBD2, 5 bases. This CDR3 comprises 12 residues. V lost 11 bases and J 8 bases, leaving 16 bases between the germline ends. Per the germline V gene, CDR1 is SEHNR and CDR2 is FQNEAQ (reference sequence). CDR3 loop: CAVRIPRDIQYF. DNA of the CDR3: TGTGCCGTTAGGATCCCGCGGGACATTCAGTACTTC.

V gene TRBV9 combines with J gene TRBJ2-1, with 14 bases that match TRBD2. With 4 bases clipped from V and 11 bases from J, the junction kept 14 bases outside the gene matches. The germline V gene has CDR1 SGDLS and CDR2 YYNGEE. This CDR3 has 17 residues. This CDR3 reads CASSYPSLGLAGEKQFF. CDR3 in DNA: TGTGCCAGCAGCTATCCCTCCCTGGGACTAGCGGGAGAGAAGCAGTTCTTC.

The chain employs TRBV6-2 or TRBV6-3 and TRBJ2-7; 7 positions match TRBD1. CDR1 and CDR2 from the germline V gene are MNHEY and SVGEGT. CDR3 length: 16 residues. Unmatched junction bases numbered 16, after V lost 5 bases and J lost 6 bases. The DNA for the CDR3 is TGTGCCAGCAGTGACCTGACAGGGATGGGCCTTGGCGAGCAGTACTTC. As protein: CASSDLTGMGLGEQYF.